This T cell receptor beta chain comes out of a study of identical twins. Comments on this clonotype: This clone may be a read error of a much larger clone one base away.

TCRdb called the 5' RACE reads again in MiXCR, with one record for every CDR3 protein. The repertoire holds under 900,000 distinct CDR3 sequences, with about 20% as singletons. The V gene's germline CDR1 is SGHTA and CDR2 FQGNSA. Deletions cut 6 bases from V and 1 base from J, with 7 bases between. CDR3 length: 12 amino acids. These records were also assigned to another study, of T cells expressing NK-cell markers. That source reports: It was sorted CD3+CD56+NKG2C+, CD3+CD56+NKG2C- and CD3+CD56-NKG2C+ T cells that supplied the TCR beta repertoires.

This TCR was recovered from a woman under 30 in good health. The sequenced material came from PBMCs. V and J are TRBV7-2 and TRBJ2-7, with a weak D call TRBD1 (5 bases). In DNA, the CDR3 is TGTGCCAGCAGGAGACAGTCCTACGAGCAGTACTTC. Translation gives CASRRQSYEQYF.